Listed below are T cell receptor beta chains from one sample, sequenced in a study of tumor-infiltrating lymphocytes in primary liver carcinoma. TCRdb independently ran MiXCR on the multiplex PCR reads; one entry per CDR3 protein. The table has 75,000 to 90,000 distinct CDR3 sequences, about three quarters seen once; the top ten hold approximately 20%. Sequencing used liver tumor tissue from sampling region 1. Receptors were obtained from a man aged 40-49 years with primary liver carcinoma and hepatitis B virus infection. The CDR3 runs from the conserved cysteine through the conserved F or W. Fields, in order: clone size, D gene, J gene, V gene, CDR3 protein, CDR3 DNA. A D gene is named only where the DNA matches it firmly. The size entry is marked missing in some rows and otherwise reads once, few, many or a size class.

clone_size: many
d_call: .
j_call: TRBJ1-5
v_call: TRBV7-3
cdr3_aa: CASSLRQTFSNQPQHF
cdr3_nt: TGTGCCAGCAGCTTACGCCAGACCTTTAGCAATCAGCCCCAGCATTTT

clone_size: .
d_call: TRBD1
j_call: TRBJ1-4
v_call: TRBV6-6
cdr3_aa: CASSFGTGAATNEKLFF
cdr3_nt: TGCGCCAGTAGTTTTGGGACAGGGGCGGCAACTAATGAAAAACTGTTTTTT

clone_size: .
d_call: .
j_call: TRBJ2-5
v_call: TRBV5-1
cdr3_aa: CTSSLEAVETQYF
cdr3_nt: TGCACCAGCAGCTTGGAGGCGGTAGAGACGCAGTACTTC

clone_size: once
d_call: .
j_call: TRBJ2-5
v_call: TRBV20-1
cdr3_aa: CSASASLETQYF
cdr3_nt: TGCAGTGCTAGTGCGTCACTGGAGACCCAGTACTTC

clone_size: .
d_call: .
j_call: TRBJ1-6
v_call: TRBV4-1
cdr3_aa: CASSQVSLGNSLPHF
cdr3_nt: TGCGCCAGCAGCCAAGTCAGCCTTGGAAATTCGCTCCCCCACTTT

clone_size: .
d_call: TRBD1
j_call: TRBJ2-3
v_call: TRBV11-2
cdr3_aa: CASNLDLGTGASDAQYF
cdr3_nt: TGTGCCAGCAACTTAGATCTTGGGACAGGAGCAAGCGATGCGCAGTATTTT

clone_size: .
d_call: TRBD2
j_call: TRBJ2-1
v_call: TRBV5-5
cdr3_aa: CASSFTSGDNELFF
cdr3_nt: TGTGCCAGCAGTTTTACTAGCGGGGATAATGAGCTGTTCTTC

clone_size: once
d_call: TRBD2
j_call: TRBJ2-3
v_call: TRBV12-3/TRBV12-4
cdr3_aa: CASNRMTSEMARYF
cdr3_nt: TGTGCCAGCAACCGCATGACTAGCGAAATGGCCCGATATTTT

clone_size: many
d_call: TRBD1
j_call: TRBJ2-6
v_call: TRBV28
cdr3_aa: CASGQGSGANVLTF
cdr3_nt: TGTGCCAGTGGACAGGGGTCTGGGGCCAACGTCCTGACTTTC

clone_size: .
d_call: .
j_call: TRBJ2-7
v_call: TRBV30
cdr3_aa: CVTPSPFGSYEQYF
cdr3_nt: TGTGTCACCCCTTCTCCGTTCGGGTCCTACGAGCAGTACTTC